This T cell receptor (beta chain) was captured in a study of shared clonotypes between healthy human individuals. The method was immunoSEQ multiplex PCR; TCRdb's version includes in-frame clones alone and lacks a portion of them. The sample yields around 1.5 million clones, approximately 98% seen once. Germline V gene lookup returns CDR1 LNHNV and CDR2 YYDKDF (reference sequence). V lost 5 bases and J lost 1; bases outside the gene matches: 8. This CDR3 contains 15 residues. The TCR comes from a man aged 30-40 years in good health. The chain has TRBV15 and TRBJ2-7, with TRBD2 matching 7 bases. Sequenced material: naive CD4+ T cells sorted from blood. Sample subset: CD45RA+ positively selected. The chain's CDR3 is CATSVSAGISYEQYF. In DNA, the CDR3 is TGTGCCACCAGCGTATCAGCGGGAATATCCTACGAGCAGTACTTC.